The 22 T cell receptor beta chains reported below all come from one sample, sequenced in a study of beta chain features in type 1 diabetes. Whole-study findings and limits: Shorter TCRB CDR3s, moderately but significantly so, marked every one of the four CD4+ subsets in Type 1 diabetes patients.

The entirety of the isolated RNA underwent reverse transcription, so expressed TCRB transcripts were sequenced. Assay: immunoSEQ multiplex PCR; the TCRdb copy retains only in-frame clones and omits some. The sample carries around 340,000 clones, approximately 9.7% recorded once. These TCRs' antigens remain unknown. What was sequenced was central memory CD4+ T cells from blood. The receptors shown here come from a man aged 25 to 40 with type 1 diabetes.

This clone was counted a few times. The V gene is TRBV4-3, the J gene TRBJ1-2; no firm D call. The V gene lost 0 bases and the J gene lost 1 base, with 9 bases spanning the gap. Germline V lookup: CDR1 LGHNA, CDR2 YSLEER. The CDR3 runs 15 residues. The DNA of the CDR3 is TGCGCCAGCAGCCAAGAAATTGGGGTTAACTATGGCTACACCTTC. Its protein is CASSQEIGVNYGYTF.

In this sample, this clone turned up a few times. The chain uses TRBV27 and TRBJ2-6, with D unclear. Trimming stripped 5 bases from V and 3 bases from J, with 11 bases between. The CDR3 has 15 residues. Germline values: CDR1 MNHEY, CDR2 SMNVEV (reference sequence). CDR3 in DNA: TGTGCCAGCAGTCCACCCAGAGGTGGGGCCAACGTCCTGACTTTC. Its translation is CASSPPRGGANVLTF.

The chain carries TRBV7-2 and TRBJ1-2, with 7 positions matching TRBD1. Unmatched junction bases numbered 8, after V lost 2 bases and J lost 5 bases. This CDR3 has 15 amino acids. Germline V gene data show CDR1 as SGHTA and CDR2 as FQGNSA. The CDR3 spells CASSLHSTGTYGYTF. The CDR3 bases are TGTGCCAGCAGCTTACATTCGACAGGGACTTATGGCTACACCTTC.

The chain combines TRBV9 with TRBJ2-1, with 11 bases lining up with TRBD2. Germline loops: CDR1 SGDLS, CDR2 YYNGEE. This CDR3 spans 15 amino acids. Trimming at V came to 3 bases and at J to 3 bases, leaving 2 bases not matched to a gene. This chain's CDR3 is CASSDGTSGYNEQFF. The CDR3 DNA follows: TGTGCCAGCAGCGATGGGACTAGCGGCTACAATGAGCAGTTCTTC.

The rearrangement uses TRBV6-5 and TRBJ1-1, with TRBD1 as a possible D gene (5 bases). This CDR3 is built from 13 residues. The ends were cut back, 7 bases at V and 4 bases at J, with 13 bases in the middle. Germline loops: CDR1 MNHEY, CDR2 SVGAGI. The CDR3 protein is CASTQGSTTEAFF. CDR3 nucleotides: TGTGCCAGCACCCAGGGCAGCACCACTGAAGCTTTCTTT.

This clone was recorded a few times. The rearrangement links TRBV7-8 to TRBJ2-5, with 15 bases that match TRBD2. The CDR3 has 16 residues. Trimming cost V 4 bases and J 5 bases; bases outside gene matches: 5. Germline CDR1 is SGHVS and CDR2 is FQNEAQ. The CDR3 nucleotides read TGTGCCAGCAGCTGGACTAGCGGGGGGGCCCGGGAGACCCAGTACTTC. Protein sequence: CASSWTSGGARETQYF.

This clone was seen at least ten times. This chain links TRBV7-2 with TRBJ1-1; 8 bases fit TRBD1. This CDR3 spans 15 amino acids. Trimming at V came to 5 bases and at J to 2 bases, leaving 7 bases not matched to a gene. The germline gives CDR1 SGHTA, CDR2 FQGNSA. CDR3 sequence (DNA): TGTGCCAGCAGCAAAGACAGGGGTGGAAACACTGAAGCTTTCTTT. Amino acid sequence: CASSKDRGGNTEAFF.

The V gene is TRBV6-1, the J gene TRBJ1-4, with 10 bases identical to TRBD1. There are 15 residues in the CDR3. J was trimmed by 6 bases and V by 8 bases; bases with no gene match: 9. Per germline, CDR1 MNHNS and CDR2 SASEGT. The CDR3 DNA sequence: TGTGCCAGCTCGAGATACGGACAGGGGGATGAAAAACTGTTTTTT. It codes for CASSRYGQGDEKLFF.

This clone was observed a handful of times. J is TRBJ1-3 and V is TRBV6-6; D call uncertain. The CDR3 loop spans 15 amino acids. Germline V lookup: CDR1 MNHNY, CDR2 SVGAGI (reference sequence). V was cut by 0 bases and J by 5 bases, with 11 bases left in between. Here the CDR3 DNA reads TGTGCCAGCAGTTACTCAGGAGACTACCGAAACACCATATATTTT. Its protein product is CASSYSGDYRNTIYF.

This clone was found a few times. The rearrangement joins TRBV23-1 to TRBJ2-5, with 9 positions matching TRBD1. TRBV23-1 is filed as an ORF, its function uncertain. This CDR3 contains 14 residues. After removal of 3 bases from V and 5 bases from J, the junction contained 4 bases not matched to a gene. This chain's CDR3 is CASSQRTGAETQYF. The CDR3 nucleotides read TGCGCCAGCAGTCAGCGGACAGGGGCTGAGACCCAGTACTTC.

The rearrangement links TRBV6-5 to TRBJ1-2; D uncertain. The germline V gene encodes CDR1 MNHEY and CDR2 SVGAGI. Trimming removed 2 bases from V and 2 bases from J, with 6 bases in between. This CDR3 region has 13 residues. The CDR3 DNA reads as TGTGCCAGCAGTTACCACACGAACTATGGCTACACCTTC. It yields the protein CASSYHTNYGYTF.

This clone has a handful of counts. V is TRBV4-1 and J is TRBJ2-3; the D gene is possibly TRBD1 (6 bases). The CDR3 has 16 amino acids. V was shortened by 1 base and J by 1 base, with 12 bases between the two germline ends. CDR1 and CDR2 from the germline V gene are MGHRA and YSYEKL. In DNA, the CDR3 is TGCGCCAGCAGCCAAGGGATGGCAGGGGGCACAGATACGCAGTATTTT. It translates to CASSQGMAGGTDTQYF.

This clone was seen a few times. The chain recombines TRBV6-5 with TRBJ2-5; D gene ambiguous. The CDR3 is 14 residues long. The germline V and J ends were trimmed by 2 bases and 4 bases, with 11 bases remaining between them. Germline V gene lookup returns CDR1 MNHEY and CDR2 SVGAGI. CDR3 sequence: CASSYGLRVETQYF. As DNA, the CDR3 is TGTGCCAGCAGTTACGGTCTTCGTGTAGAGACCCAGTACTTC.

This chain's CDR3 is CASSRDRQTPSYGYTF. CDR3 nucleotide sequence: TGTGCCAGCAGCCGGGACAGACAAACGCCTTCCTATGGCTACACCTTC. The chain combines TRBV27 with TRBJ1-2, with 7 bases fitting TRBD1. J was trimmed by 4 bases and V by 6 bases; bases with no gene match: 14. Germline lookup yields CDR1 MNHEY and CDR2 SMNVEV (reference sequence). The CDR3 runs to 16 residues.

This chain joins TRBV7-2 and TRBJ2-7; either TRBD1 or TRBD2 may fit D (6 bases each). CDR3 size: 15 residues. Trimming stripped 5 bases from V and 4 bases from J, with 18 bases between. Germline values: CDR1 SGHTA, CDR2 FQGNSA. CDR3 coding DNA: TGTGCCAGCAGCCTAGGAACGGGGGCCTGGTACGAGCAGTACTTC. It encodes CASSLGTGAWYEQYF.

This clone has just a few counts. V is TRBV20-1 and J is TRBJ1-1; no clear D gene. V lost 2 bases and J lost 4, with 5 bases in between. The V gene's germline CDR1 is DFQATT and CDR2 SNEGSKA (reference sequence). The CDR3 totals 11 residues. The CDR3 protein is CSARSSTEAFF. CDR3 sequence (DNA): TGCAGTGCTAGATCTAGCACTGAAGCTTTCTTT.

This clone has only a few counts. The chain has TRBV6-7 and TRBJ1-5; D gene uncertain. TRBV6-7 counts as an open reading frame of uncertain function. This CDR3 contains 11 residues. The germline V and J ends were trimmed by 9 bases and 5 bases, with 8 bases remaining between them. The CDR3 DNA sequence: TGTGCCAGGACCCAGGATCAGCCCCAGCATTTT. Protein product: CARTQDQPQHF.

J is TRBJ2-1 and V is TRBV6-1; perhaps D is TRBD1 or TRBD2 (7 bases each). Germline loops: CDR1 MNHNS, CDR2 SASEGT. V gave up 2 bases and J gave up 7 bases, with 15 bases separating them. This CDR3 is built from 15 residues. The CDR3 DNA reads TGTGCCAGCAGTGAACTGGCAGGGGGGGCTAATGAGCAGTTCTTC. This gives the protein CASSELAGGANEQFF.

This clone was recorded a few times. This chain connects TRBV29-1 to TRBJ2-1, with D unclear. CDR1 and CDR2 from the germline V gene are SQVTM and ANQGSEA. The CDR3 runs to 12 residues. V dropped 7 bases and J dropped 4 bases, with 11 bases sitting between them. The CDR3 loop is CSGQDLYNEQFF. In DNA form, the CDR3 reads TGCAGCGGTCAGGACCTTTACAATGAGCAGTTCTTC.

This sequence joins TRBV18 and TRBJ1-3; tentative D call: TRBD1 (5 bases). Germline V lookup: CDR1 KGHSH, CDR2 LQKENI. The CDR3 is 15 residues long. V was shortened by 6 bases and J by 0 bases, with 12 bases between the two germline ends. The CDR3 nucleotides read TGTGCCAGCTCTCCAATGACAGACTCTGGAAACACCATATATTTT. This translates into CASSPMTDSGNTIYF.

This clone was found a few times. The same CDR3 arises from other DNA sequences in this sample as well. CDR3 sequence (DNA): TGTGCCAGCAGCGCCACTCTAGCGGGGGGCCAAGAGACCCAGTACTTC. It specifies CASSATLAGGQETQYF. The V call is TRBV9, the J call TRBJ2-5, with 11 bases that match TRBD2. CDR1 SGDLS and CDR2 YYNGEE come from the germline V gene. This CDR3 comprises 16 residues. The V and J ends lost 3 bases and 1 base, in that order; junction bases with no gene match: 5.

The rearrangement links TRBV4-1 to TRBJ1-5; TRBD1 might be the D (5 bases). Germline V gives CDR1 MGHRA, CDR2 YSYEKL. This CDR3 is 17 amino acids long. V lost 2 bases, J lost 3 bases, and 17 bases lay in between. The CDR3 sequence is CASSQLPGTDFNQPQHF. The CDR3 coding sequence is TGCGCCAGCAGCCAATTACCCGGGACGGATTTCAATCAGCCCCAGCATTTT.